The rows below give T cell receptor beta chains drawn from one sample of a study of early stage breast cancer tumors. Method: immunoSEQ multiplex PCR; TCRdb's copy keeps in-frame clones and lacks some. This repertoire shows around 71,000 clones, under 85% found once; its top ten account for roughly 3.5%. Material: blood. These receptors came from a person aged 55 to 70 with breast cancer. Each CDR3 is given with its conserved first and last residue. The order of the fields is V gene, CDR3 length, clone size, J gene, CDR3 protein. The size of a clone is reported for some rows only, either as once, few or many, or as a class for expanded clones.

TRBV13	12	-	TRBJ2-5	CASSPLGETQYF
TRBV5-5	12	-	TRBJ1-4	CASSSEDEKLFF
TRBV6-6	14	-	TRBJ1-2	CASSPRTGRGSYTF
TRBV7-6	16	-	TRBJ1-1	CASSLALDRVNTEAFF
TRBV10-1	15	-	TRBJ1-2	CASRGTGDKLYGYTF
TRBV7-2	16	-	TRBJ2-5	CASSPGDPKTQETQYF
TRBV6-5	15	-	TRBJ2-5	CASRLAVGGPETQYF
TRBV5-4	13	-	TRBJ1-1	CASSREPHTEAFF
TRBV27	16	-	TRBJ1-4	CASSSHPGPTNEKLFF
TRBV5-8	17	-	TRBJ1-5	CASSRRDGRGSNQPQHF
TRBV9	17	-	TRBJ2-6	CASSPRTDYSGANVLTF
TRBV7-3	18	-	TRBJ2-4	CASSLTPSGRGDRNIQYF
TRBV18	13	-	TRBJ2-7	CASSPQGAYEQYF
TRBV18	15	-	TRBJ2-7	CASSPRAGAYYEQYF
TRBV19	15	-	TRBJ2-7	CASSTQGASSYEQYF
TRBV6-5	16	few	TRBJ1-3	CASSSQDLFSGNTIYF
TRBV6-5	12	few	TRBJ2-1	CASKAGTHEQFF
TRBV14	14	-	TRBJ1-3	CASSQAFWGNTIYF
TRBV5-6	14	-	TRBJ2-5	CASSFSGAEETQYF
TRBV9	16	few	TRBJ1-2	CASSVGPPPVGDGYTF
TRBV5-4	16	-	TRBJ2-2	CASSGTGTGGTGELFF
TRBV7-9	11	-	TRBJ2-1	CASSPGHSKFF
TRBV7-9	14	-	TRBJ1-1	CASRGPVGKTEAFF
TRBV7-2	14	-	TRBJ2-7	CASSLAGQAYEQYF
TRBV9	15	-	TRBJ2-5	CASSVMSGSSETQYF
TRBV5-6	15	-	TRBJ2-3	CASSSWVASTDTQYF
TRBV11-2	15	-	TRBJ2-7	CASSLGASGSYEQYF
TRBV27	15	-	TRBJ1-6	CASSSMGQGNSPLHF
TRBV4-1	15	-	TRBJ1-1	CASSRSGGAGTEAFF
TRBV10-1	15	few	TRBJ2-2	CASSEQGEPTGELFF
TRBV11-2	13	-	TRBJ1-1	CASSFRAETEAFF
TRBV28	14	-	TRBJ2-3	CASRSSGNPDTQYF
TRBV7-3	13	-	TRBJ2-7	CASSLTVAGEQYF
TRBV7-2	14	few	TRBJ1-3	CASSLEGVGNTIYF
TRBV2	17	few	TRBJ2-7	CASSGVSGQRGSYEQYF
TRBV7-2	17	-	TRBJ2-1	CASRSVGRGGAYNEQFF
TRBV30	12	-	TRBJ1-1	CAWSVSLTEAFF
TRBV28	14	-	TRBJ1-2	CASSLGQTRYGYTF
TRBV6-1	13	-	TRBJ2-5	CASSAGLALTQYF
TRBV25-1	15	-	TRBJ2-5	CASSEYRGAEETQYF
TRBV6-6	14	-	TRBJ1-6	CASSWGQENSPLHF
TRBV6-5	12	-	TRBJ2-5	CASTSSQETQYF
TRBV5-1	16	-	TRBJ2-2	CASSIGQGADTGELFF
TRBV9	15	-	TRBJ2-7	CASSGEDSLTNEQYF
TRBV5-5	15	-	TRBJ2-3	CASSSLLDPTDTQYF
TRBV10-3	11	-	TRBJ2-3	CAIRRGGTQYF
TRBV7-2	15	-	TRBJ1-5	CASSLAPGDLVPQHF
TRBV6-4	13	once	TRBJ2-1	CASSDTSEREQFF